This T cell receptor (beta chain) was sequenced for a study of T cells expressing NK-cell markers. TCRdb re-called the 5' RACE reads and shows each CDR3 protein once, DNA omitted. The repertoire table contains approximately 550,000 distinct CDR3 sequences. General study points: One observes that, in several donors, these clonotypes were also the leading ones within the CD3+CD56-NKG2C+ fraction.

Turning to this clonotype: Its matching antigen is unknown.

The length of the CDR3 is 14 residues. The germline CDR1 and CDR2 sequences are MNHNS and SASEGT. The clonotype comes from a man aged 18 to 29 in good health. The sample was blood T cells: a sorted CD56 or NKG2C T cell subset, CD4+ or CD8+ T cells, or bulk PBMC T cells (not recorded which). The J gene is TRBJ2-3, the V gene TRBV6-1. Here the CDR3 reads CASRDPYSTDTQYF.